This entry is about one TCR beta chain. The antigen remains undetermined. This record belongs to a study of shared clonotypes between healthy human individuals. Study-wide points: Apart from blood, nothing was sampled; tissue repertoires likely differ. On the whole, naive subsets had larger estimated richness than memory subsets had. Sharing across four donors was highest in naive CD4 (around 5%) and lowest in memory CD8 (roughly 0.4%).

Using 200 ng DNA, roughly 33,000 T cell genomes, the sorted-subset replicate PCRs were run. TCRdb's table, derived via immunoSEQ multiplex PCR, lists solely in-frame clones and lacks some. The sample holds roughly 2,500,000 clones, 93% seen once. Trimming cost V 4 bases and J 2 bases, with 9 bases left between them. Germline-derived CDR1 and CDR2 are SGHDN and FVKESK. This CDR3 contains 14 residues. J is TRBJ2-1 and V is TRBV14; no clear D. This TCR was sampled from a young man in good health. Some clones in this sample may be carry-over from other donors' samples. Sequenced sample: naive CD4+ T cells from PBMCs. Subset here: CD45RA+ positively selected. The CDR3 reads CASSRVTAYNEQFF. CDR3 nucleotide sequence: TGTGCCAGCAGCCGGGTCACGGCCTACAATGAGCAGTTCTTC.